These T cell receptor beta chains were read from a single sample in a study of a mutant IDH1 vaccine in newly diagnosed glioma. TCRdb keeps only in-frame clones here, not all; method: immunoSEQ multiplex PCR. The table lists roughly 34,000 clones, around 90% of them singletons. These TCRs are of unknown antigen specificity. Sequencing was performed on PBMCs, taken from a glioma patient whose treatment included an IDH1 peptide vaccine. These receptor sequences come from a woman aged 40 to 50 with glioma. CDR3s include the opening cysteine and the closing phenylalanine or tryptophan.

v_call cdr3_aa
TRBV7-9 CASRLAGAYEQYF
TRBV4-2 CASSYQGGAGGGLGNYEQYF
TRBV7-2 CASSLSGTGDEKLFF
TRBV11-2 CASSLEQLGHEQYF
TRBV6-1 CASSEGGQRLQPQHF
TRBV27 CASSLAGGSDSPLHF
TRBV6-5 CASSRGVNQPQHF
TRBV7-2 CASSPTGQSSYEQYF
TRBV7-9 CASSIILLAESTGELFF
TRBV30 CAWSEVSNQPQHF
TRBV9 CASSLTPHWTPGPDTQYF
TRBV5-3 CASPFGTGQETQYF
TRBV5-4 CASSLAGAGGLYEQYF
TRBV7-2 CASSQTGQANYGYTF
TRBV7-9 CASSPTAGTGTGELFF
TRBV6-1 CASSERERGNEQFF
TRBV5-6 CASSSQVLYEQYF
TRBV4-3 CASSQDRLGQRNTEAFF
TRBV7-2 CASSFPYGYTF
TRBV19 CASTPGGLSGNTIYF
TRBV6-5 CASSKTGGTEAFF
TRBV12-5 CASGLDRNTGELFF
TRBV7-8 CASSLTSGHYNEQFF
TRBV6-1 CASSDAVLAGTSGANVLTF
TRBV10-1 CASSSTLDYTGELFF
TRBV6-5 CASSPGLAYNEQFF
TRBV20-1 CSTGEETQYF
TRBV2 CASTRRGGNRNSPLHF
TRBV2 CASSDLSRSSYEQYF
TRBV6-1 CASSERGKGGVWSQPQHF
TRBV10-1 CASSESGTGDEQYF
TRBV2 CASIVQGFGEKLFF
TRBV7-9 CASSLTGPHNQPQHF
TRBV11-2 CASSLEYEQYF
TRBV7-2 CASSGSGGSTDTQYF
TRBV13 CASSPRERGAGAYEQYF
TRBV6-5 CASMGGTGYTF
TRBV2 CASSAQQGRNEKLFF
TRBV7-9 CASSFPRGGTGELFF
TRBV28 CASRSWTASGNTIYF
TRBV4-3 CASSQDLADSYNEQFF
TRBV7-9 CASSWTDIYTEAFF
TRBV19 CASSIVAGGLEQYF
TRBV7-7 CASSSGAETQYF
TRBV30 CAWSVFVYEQYF
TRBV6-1 CASTGAQYSNQPQHF
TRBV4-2 CASSQETDYQPQHF
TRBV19 CASSILLNSPLHF
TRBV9 CASSTPGQGNSPLHF